This T cell receptor beta chain was found in a study of blood T cells in healthy people across ages. The CDR3 is made up of 15 amino acids. Germline V CDR1 and CDR2: MGHDK, SYGVNS. V was pared by 4 bases and J by 0 bases, with 13 bases between. Combining a sample-barcoded 5' primer with a J-beta primer mix, a second PCR ran for roughly 7 to 12 cycles. MiXCR was run by TCRdb on the 5' RACE reads, yielding one entry per CDR3 protein. Of roughly 2 million distinct CDR3 sequences listed, about 49% are singletons. Turning to this clonotype: What it binds is unknown.

Study-level points and caveats: A strong correlation was found between TCR beta diversity and the percentage of naive T cells. In older individuals, TCR beta diversity per million T cells was lower, falling roughly linearly with age.

The source of this sequence is a middle-aged woman in good health. Sequenced: blood. V is TRBV25-1 and J is TRBJ2-7; D is perhaps TRBD2 (5 bases). CDR3 in DNA: TGTGCCAGCAGTGCGGGGAACTTTTTCTCCTACGAGCAGTACTTC. It yields the protein CASSAGNFFSYEQYF.